Sequencing of this T cell receptor (beta chain) was carried out in a study of shared clonotypes between healthy human individuals (dated by TCRdb to about 2020). For context, the study as a whole: The cohort comprised a couple of women and a few men aged 18 to 49 years. To estimate repertoire size and how much clonotypes are shared between individuals, the study performed deep sequencing of blood TCR repertoires from five healthy adults. To increase sequencing depth and limit assay-specific biases, TCR repertoire library preparation and sequencing were carried out by different laboratories using diverse techniques. Per donor, leukapheresis produced somewhere between about 0.94 and 9 billion PBMCs.

TCR CDR3 regions were amplified from genomic DNA by multiplex PCR using the deep immunoSEQ assay. Extracted genomic DNA from each cell subset was distributed evenly across all wells of several immunoSEQ 96-well plates, and each plate was treated as a replicate. For unsorted PBMC, 250 to 350 ng of genomic DNA, equivalent to around 30,000 T cell genomes, went into each replicate PCR. Ten immunoSEQ deep assay plates were used to sequence unsorted PBMC genomic DNA. The purified libraries were quantified using a Qubit 3.0 fluorometer, sized with a Bioanalyzer 2100, and then quantified again using the KAPA Library Quantification kit. Every immunoSEQ 96-well plate was sequenced on a dedicated single-read 150-cycle Illumina NextSeq 550 flow cell. As for how the authors treated the data: Because the immunoSEQ output held only junctional sequences and lacked quality scores, the filtering could not match the filtering applied to full-length reads. To assign V/J genes and CDR3, sequences were annotated against IMGT germline references using PyIR, a Python wrapper for IgBLAST v1.9. Reads were filtered out if the reads had weak V/J assignments (E-value above 1e-6), no CDR3, stop codons, out-of-frame junctions, or ambiguous translated residues. V3J clonotypes were defined as sequences sharing an identical inferred V gene, J gene, and CDR3 amino acid sequence. To compute the percentage overlap between repertoires, the number of shared unique clonotypes was divided by the size of the smaller repertoire. RTK rarefaction, the Chao1 estimator, and Recon v2.1 estimates of unobserved clonotypes were used to assess repertoire richness. Here the immuneACCESS table is served through TCRdb, limited to in-frame sequences with V and J called. Missing clones are a known gap in these copies; in checked studies unresolved V genes cover under half, and the rest lacks a known reason. From that table come the V and J calls and clone size; the DNA was used to work out D and trimming. The sample table records 90,000 to 100,000 clones; approximately 51% of these occur just once. Clones ranked in the top ten supply over 13% of the sample.

Donors were healthy HIV-negative adults with no recently reported acute infections or vaccinations. All donors were Caucasian adults living in Nashville, Tennessee, USA. For unsorted samples, some 100 million PBMCs were counted and genomic DNA was extracted with the QIAamp DNA Blood Mini kit. Blood was obtained by leukapheresis, after which PBMCs were separated by Ficoll-Histopaque density gradient centrifugation and cryopreserved in liquid nitrogen vapor phase. From the cysteine up to the phenylalanine, the CDR3 has a length of 15 residues. Kept here is only the CDR3 DNA, which spans 45 bases and is read in frame from base 1. CDR1 SGDLS and CDR2 YYNGEE were looked up in the germline V gene. After removal of 0 bases from V and 5 bases from J, the junction retains 6 bases not matched to a gene. This clone has at least ten counts. The antigen it recognizes is unknown. No much larger clonotype is one base removed from it; base qualities were not supplied.

Beyond this particular receptor, the publication reports: Because the study included a small number of donors, the genetic and exposure-history diversity represented was limited. Sampling was limited to blood, and TCR repertoires in tissue likely differ from TCR repertoires in blood. Based on pairwise subsampling, the degree of clonotype sharing among donors was expected to be affected by sequencing depth.

The V and J segments used are TRBV9 and TRBJ2-5, with 8 junctional bases fitting TRBD2. The sequencing input was PBMCs. The source of this sequence is a woman in her thirties or forties in good health. Some clones in this sample may be carry-over from other donors' samples. The CDR3 protein sequence reads: CASSVVGRAGETQYF. The DNA sequence is TGTGCCAGCAGCGTAGTCGGGAGGGCCGGGGAGACCCAGTACTTC.